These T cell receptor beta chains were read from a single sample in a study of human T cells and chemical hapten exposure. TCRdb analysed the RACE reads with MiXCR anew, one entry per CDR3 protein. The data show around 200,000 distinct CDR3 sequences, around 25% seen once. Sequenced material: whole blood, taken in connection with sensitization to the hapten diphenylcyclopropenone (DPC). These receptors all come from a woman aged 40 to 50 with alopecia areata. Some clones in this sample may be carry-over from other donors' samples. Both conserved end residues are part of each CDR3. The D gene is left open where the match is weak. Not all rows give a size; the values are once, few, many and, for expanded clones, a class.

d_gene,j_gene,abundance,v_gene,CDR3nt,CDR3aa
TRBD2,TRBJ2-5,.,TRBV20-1,TGCAGTGCCAAGAAATTCGGGAGGGCCGGTGAGACCCAGTACTTC,CSAKKFGRAGETQYF
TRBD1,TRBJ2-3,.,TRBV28,TGTGCCAGCAGTACGATACAGGGGGCGACAGATACGCAGTATTTT,CASSTIQGATDTQYF
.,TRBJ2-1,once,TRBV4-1,TGCGCCAGCAGCCAAGACTACTACCAGGGGCAGTTCTTC,CASSQDYYQGQFF
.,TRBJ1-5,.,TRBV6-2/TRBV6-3,TGTGCCAGCAGAGGTCCTCTGAGCAATCAGCCCCAGCATTTT,CASRGPLSNQPQHF
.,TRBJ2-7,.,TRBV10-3,TGTGCCATCAGTGAGTCTGGGCACTCCTACGAGCAGTACTTC,CAISESGHSYEQYF
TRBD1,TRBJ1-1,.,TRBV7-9,TGTGCCAGCTCAAGGTGGGGACAGGGGGCGATGAACACTGAAGCTTTCTTT,CASSRWGQGAMNTEAFF
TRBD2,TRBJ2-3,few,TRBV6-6,TGTGCCAGCAGTTACCTGGGGACTAGCGGACTAACAGATACGCAGTATTTT,CASSYLGTSGLTDTQYF
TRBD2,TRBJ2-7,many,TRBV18,TGTGCCAGCTCACCACTCGTCCCTAATAAAAGGACGGAGACACGGGGGGTCTACGAGCAGTACTTC,CASSPLVPNKRTETRGVYEQYF
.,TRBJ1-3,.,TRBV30,TGTGCCTGGGAGGACCACTCTGGAAACACCATATATTTT,CAWEDHSGNTIYF
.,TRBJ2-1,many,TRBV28,TGTGCCAGCAGCCTTTACAGGGCAAATGAGCAGTTCTTC,CASSLYRANEQFF
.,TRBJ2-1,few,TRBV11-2,TGTGCCAGCAGCCTAGAACGACTGGACATCTACAATGAGCAGTTCTTC,CASSLERLDIYNEQFF
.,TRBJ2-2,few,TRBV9,TGTGCCAGCAGCGTAGGTGAACACCGGGAGCTGTTTTTT,CASSVGEHRELFF